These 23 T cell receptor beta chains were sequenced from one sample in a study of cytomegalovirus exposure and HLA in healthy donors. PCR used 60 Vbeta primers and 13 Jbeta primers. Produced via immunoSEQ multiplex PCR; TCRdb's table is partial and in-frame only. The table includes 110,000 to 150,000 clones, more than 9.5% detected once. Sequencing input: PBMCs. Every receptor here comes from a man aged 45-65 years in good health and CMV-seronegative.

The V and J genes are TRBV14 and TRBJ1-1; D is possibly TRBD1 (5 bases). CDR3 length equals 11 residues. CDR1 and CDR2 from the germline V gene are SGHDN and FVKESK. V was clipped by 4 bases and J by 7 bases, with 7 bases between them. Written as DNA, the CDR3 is TGTGCCAGCAGCCCCGGACATGAAGCTTTCTTT. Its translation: CASSPGHEAFF.

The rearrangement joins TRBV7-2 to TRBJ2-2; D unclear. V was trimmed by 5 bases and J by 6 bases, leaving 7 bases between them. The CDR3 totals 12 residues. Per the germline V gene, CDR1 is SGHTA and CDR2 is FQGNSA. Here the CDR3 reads CASSEPAGELFF. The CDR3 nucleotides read TGTGCCAGCAGCGAACCGGCCGGGGAGCTGTTTTTT.

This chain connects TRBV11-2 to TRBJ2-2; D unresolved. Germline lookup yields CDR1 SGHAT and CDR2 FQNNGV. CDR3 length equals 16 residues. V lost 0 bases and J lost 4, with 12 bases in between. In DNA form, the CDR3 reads TGTGCCAGCAGCTTAGATTTACAACCCTCCACCGGGGAGCTGTTTTTT. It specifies CASSLDLQPSTGELFF. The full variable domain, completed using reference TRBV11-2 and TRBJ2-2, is EAGVAQSPRYKIIEKRQSVAFWCNPISGHATLYWYQQILGQGPKLLIQFQNNGVVDDSQLPKDRFSAERLKGVDSTLKIQPAKLEDSAVYLCASSLDLQPSTGELFFGEGSRLTVL.

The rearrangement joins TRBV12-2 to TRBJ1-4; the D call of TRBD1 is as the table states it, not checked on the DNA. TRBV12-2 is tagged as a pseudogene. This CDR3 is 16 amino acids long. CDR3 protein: CASRLVSGVTNEKLFF. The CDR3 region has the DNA TGTGCAAGTCGCTTAGTATCAGGGGTGACTAATGAAAAACTGTTTTTT.

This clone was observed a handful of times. DNA for the CDR3: TGTGCCAGCAGCGTAGCCGGCAGGGAGGCGGGGGAGCTGTTTTTT. Translated: CASSVAGREAGELFF. V is TRBV9 and J is TRBJ2-2; maybe TRBD2 (6 bases). CDR1 and CDR2 (germline): SGDLS, YYNGEE. V lost 0 bases to trimming and J lost 8 bases, with 14 bases between them. This CDR3 contains 15 residues.

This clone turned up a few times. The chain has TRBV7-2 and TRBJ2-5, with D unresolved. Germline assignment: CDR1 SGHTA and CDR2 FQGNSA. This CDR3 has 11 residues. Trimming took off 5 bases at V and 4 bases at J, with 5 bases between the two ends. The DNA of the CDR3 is TGTGCCAGCAGCCCAGGAGAGACCCAGTACTTC. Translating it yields CASSPGETQYF.

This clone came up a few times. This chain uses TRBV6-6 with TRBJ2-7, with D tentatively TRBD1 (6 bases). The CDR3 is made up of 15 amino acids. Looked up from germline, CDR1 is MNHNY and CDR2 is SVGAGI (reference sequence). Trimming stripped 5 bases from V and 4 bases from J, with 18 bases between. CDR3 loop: CASSPEDSRLYEQYF. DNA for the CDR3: TGTGCCAGCAGTCCCGAGGACAGTCGGTTATACGAGCAGTACTTC.

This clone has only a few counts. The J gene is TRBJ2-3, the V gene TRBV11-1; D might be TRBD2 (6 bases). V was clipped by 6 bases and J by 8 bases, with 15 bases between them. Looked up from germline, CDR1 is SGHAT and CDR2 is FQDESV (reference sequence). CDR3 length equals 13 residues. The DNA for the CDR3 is TGTGCCAGCAGTACTCGAAGGGGAGGTACGCAGTATTTT. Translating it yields CASSTRRGGTQYF.

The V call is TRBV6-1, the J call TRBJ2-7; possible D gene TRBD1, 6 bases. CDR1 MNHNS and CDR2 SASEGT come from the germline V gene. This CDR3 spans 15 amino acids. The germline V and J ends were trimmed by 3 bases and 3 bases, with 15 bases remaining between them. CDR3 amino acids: CASSETQGYIYEQYF. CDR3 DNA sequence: TGTGCCAGCAGTGAGACACAGGGCTATATCTACGAGCAGTACTTC.

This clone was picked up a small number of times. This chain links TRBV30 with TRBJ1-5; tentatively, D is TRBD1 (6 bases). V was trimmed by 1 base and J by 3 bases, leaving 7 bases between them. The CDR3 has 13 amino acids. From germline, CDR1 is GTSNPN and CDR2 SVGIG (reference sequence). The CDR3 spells CAWSGQDNQPQHF. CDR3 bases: TGTGCCTGGAGTGGACAGGACAATCAGCCCCAGCATTTT.

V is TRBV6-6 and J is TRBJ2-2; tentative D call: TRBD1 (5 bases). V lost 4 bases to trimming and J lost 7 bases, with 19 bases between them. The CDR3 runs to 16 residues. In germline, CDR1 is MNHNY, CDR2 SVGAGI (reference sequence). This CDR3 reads CASSSLGQDLSGELFF. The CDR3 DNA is TGTGCCAGCAGTTCGCTTGGACAAGATCTCAGCGGGGAGCTGTTTTTT.

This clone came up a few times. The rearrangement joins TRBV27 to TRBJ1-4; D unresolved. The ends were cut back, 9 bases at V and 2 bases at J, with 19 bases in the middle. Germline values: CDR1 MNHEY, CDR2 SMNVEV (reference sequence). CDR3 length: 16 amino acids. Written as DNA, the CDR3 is TGTGCCAGTACTAGACTCCCCGGTGCGACTAATGAAAAACTGTTTTTT. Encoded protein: CASTRLPGATNEKLFF.

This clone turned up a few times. CDR3 sequence reads: CASSPTSGSTYEQYF. The CDR3 DNA sequence: TGTGCCAGCAGCCCGACTAGCGGGAGTACCTACGAGCAGTACTTC. V is TRBV7-7 and J is TRBJ2-7; TRBD2 matches 12 bases. The V gene's germline CDR1 is SSHAT and CDR2 FNYEAQ (reference sequence). This CDR3 contains 15 residues. The V segment lost 5 bases and the J segment 2 bases; nucleotides outside the gene matches: 4.

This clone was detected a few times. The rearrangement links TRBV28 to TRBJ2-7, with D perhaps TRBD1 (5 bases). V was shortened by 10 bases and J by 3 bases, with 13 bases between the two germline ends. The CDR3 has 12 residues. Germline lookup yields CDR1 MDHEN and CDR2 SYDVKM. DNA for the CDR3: TGTGCCACCACAGGTTCTATCTACGAGCAGTACTTC. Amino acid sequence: CATTGSIYEQYF.

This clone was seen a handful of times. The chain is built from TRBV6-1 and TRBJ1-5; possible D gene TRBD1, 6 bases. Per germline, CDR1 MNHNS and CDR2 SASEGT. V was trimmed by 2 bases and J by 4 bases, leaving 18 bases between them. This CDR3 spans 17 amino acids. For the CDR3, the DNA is TGTGCCAGCAGTGAAATGGCAGGGGTGGGAACAAATCAGCCCCAGCATTTT. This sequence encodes CASSEMAGVGTNQPQHF.

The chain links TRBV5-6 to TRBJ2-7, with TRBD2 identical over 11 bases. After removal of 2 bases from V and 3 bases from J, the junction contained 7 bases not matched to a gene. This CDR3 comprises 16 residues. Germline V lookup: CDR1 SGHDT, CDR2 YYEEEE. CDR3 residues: CASSFRLAGSRYEQYF. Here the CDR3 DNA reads TGTGCCAGCAGCTTTAGACTAGCGGGATCCCGCTACGAGCAGTACTTC. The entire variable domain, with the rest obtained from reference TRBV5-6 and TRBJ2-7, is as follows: DAGVTQSPTHLIKTRGQQVTLRCSPKSGHDTVSWYQQALGQGPQFIFQYYEEEERQRGNFPDRFSGHQFPNYSSELNVNALLLGDSALYLCASSFRLAGSRYEQYFGPGTRLTVT.

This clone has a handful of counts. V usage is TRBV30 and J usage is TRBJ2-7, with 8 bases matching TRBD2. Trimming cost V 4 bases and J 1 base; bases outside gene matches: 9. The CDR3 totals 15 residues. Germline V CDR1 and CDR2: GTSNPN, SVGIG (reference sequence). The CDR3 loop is CAWTRSGSESYEQYF. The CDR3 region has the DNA TGTGCCTGGACCAGAAGCGGGAGTGAGTCCTACGAGCAGTACTTC.

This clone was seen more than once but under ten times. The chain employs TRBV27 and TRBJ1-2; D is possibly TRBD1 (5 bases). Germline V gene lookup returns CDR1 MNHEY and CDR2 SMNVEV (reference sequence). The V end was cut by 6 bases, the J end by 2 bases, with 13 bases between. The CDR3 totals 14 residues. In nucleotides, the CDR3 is TGTGCCAGCAGACCCGGTAGACAGAACTATGGCTACACCTTC. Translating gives CASRPGRQNYGYTF.

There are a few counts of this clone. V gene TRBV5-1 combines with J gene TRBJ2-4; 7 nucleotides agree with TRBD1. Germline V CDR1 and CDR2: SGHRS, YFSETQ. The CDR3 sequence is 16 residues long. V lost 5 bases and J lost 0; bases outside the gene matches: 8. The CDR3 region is CASRPGQELAKNIQYF. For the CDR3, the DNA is TGCGCCAGCAGACCTGGACAGGAACTAGCCAAAAACATTCAGTACTTC.

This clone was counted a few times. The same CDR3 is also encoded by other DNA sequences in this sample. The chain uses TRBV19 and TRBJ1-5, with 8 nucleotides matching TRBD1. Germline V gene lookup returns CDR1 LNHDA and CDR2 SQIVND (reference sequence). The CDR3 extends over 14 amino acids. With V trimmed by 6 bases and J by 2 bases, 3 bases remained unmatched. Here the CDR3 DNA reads TGTGCCAGTAGCTCGACAGGGGGCAATCAGCCCCAGCATTTT. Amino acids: CASSSTGGNQPQHF.

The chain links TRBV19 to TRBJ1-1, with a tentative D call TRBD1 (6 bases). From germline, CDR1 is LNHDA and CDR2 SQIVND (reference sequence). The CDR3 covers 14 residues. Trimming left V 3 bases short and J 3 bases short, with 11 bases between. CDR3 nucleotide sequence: TGTGCCAGTAGTATTCTGGGGGCCGACACTGAAGCTTTCTTT. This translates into CASSILGADTEAFF.

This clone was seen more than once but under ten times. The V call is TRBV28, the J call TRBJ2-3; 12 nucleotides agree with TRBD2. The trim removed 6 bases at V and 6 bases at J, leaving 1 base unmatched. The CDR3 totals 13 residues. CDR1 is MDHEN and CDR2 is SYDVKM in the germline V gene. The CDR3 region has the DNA TGTGCCAGCAGCCTAGCGGGAGGGGATACGCAGTATTTT. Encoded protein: CASSLAGGDTQYF.

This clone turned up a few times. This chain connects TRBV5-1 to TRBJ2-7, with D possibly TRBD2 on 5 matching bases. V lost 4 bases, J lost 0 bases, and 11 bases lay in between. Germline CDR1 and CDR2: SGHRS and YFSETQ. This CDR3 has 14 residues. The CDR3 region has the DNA TGCGCCAGCAGCCGGGATGGTAGCTCCTACGAGCAGTACTTC. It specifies CASSRDGSSYEQYF.